This T cell receptor beta chain was obtained from a study of persistence of HIV-infected CD4 T cells. CDR1 is MNHEY and CDR2 is SVGAGI in the germline V gene. The CDR3 is 16 residues long. V was pared by 4 bases and J by 0 bases, with 13 bases between. To note about this clone: The antigen is undetermined.

This was the immunoSEQ version 4 assay in survey mode. Clones were read by immunoSEQ multiplex PCR, and TCRdb kept only the in-frame ones, dropping some. The data contain over 40,000 clones, around three quarters of them seen just once; the ten biggest clones take up 13% to 15%. The stimulus was an HIV-1 Gag 15-mer peptide pool, 1 ug/peptide/mL. Memory cells lacking CD40L and CD69 with high CD45RO were sorted. Donors were HIV-1-infected adults who began suppressive ART during chronic infection. Before stimulation, PBMCs underwent CD8+ T cell depletion. The study's findings and limits: Compared with CD3/CD28-stimulated cells, CMV- and Gag-responding cells showed lower TCRbeta richness.

The TCR was taken from an adult man with HIV who was CMV-seropositive. This chain joins TRBV6-5 and TRBJ2-1; D not certain. Sequencing was performed on CD4+ T cells sorted from PBMCs after 18-hour stimulation, taken from a patient who received antiretroviral therapy. Here the CDR3 reads CASSFRPESSYNEQFF. The CDR3, as DNA: TGTGCCAGCAGTTTCCGACCCGAGAGCTCCTACAATGAGCAGTTCTTC.